This T cell receptor beta chain emerged from a study of blood T cell repertoires in COVID-19. Study overall: The United States, Italy and Spain provided the acute and convalescent COVID-19 samples. T cells, B-cell-depleted T cells, or PBMCs supplied cDNA or gDNA.

Patients of the Seattle cohort, enrolled during active infection, were followed longitudinally. Sequencing used immunoSEQ multiplex PCR; TCRdb keeps in-frame clones, though not all of them. This sample carries around 75,000 clones, approximately 80% of them seen once, and the ten largest clones take around 13%. This clonotype was sampled from a man aged 50-60 years with COVID-19, enrolled during active disease. Input material: peripheral blood.

As DNA, the CDR3 is TGCGCCAGCAGACCCATAAAGGGACTAGCGGGAGGGAGGGAAGAGACCCAGTACTTC. It codes for CASRPIKGLAGGREETQYF. This chain links TRBV4-1 with TRBJ2-5, with 16 bases that match TRBD2. Germline V gives CDR1 MGHRA, CDR2 YSYEKL. The CDR3 spans 19 residues. Losses at the gene ends were 6 bases for V and 3 bases for J; bases not matched to a gene: 13.